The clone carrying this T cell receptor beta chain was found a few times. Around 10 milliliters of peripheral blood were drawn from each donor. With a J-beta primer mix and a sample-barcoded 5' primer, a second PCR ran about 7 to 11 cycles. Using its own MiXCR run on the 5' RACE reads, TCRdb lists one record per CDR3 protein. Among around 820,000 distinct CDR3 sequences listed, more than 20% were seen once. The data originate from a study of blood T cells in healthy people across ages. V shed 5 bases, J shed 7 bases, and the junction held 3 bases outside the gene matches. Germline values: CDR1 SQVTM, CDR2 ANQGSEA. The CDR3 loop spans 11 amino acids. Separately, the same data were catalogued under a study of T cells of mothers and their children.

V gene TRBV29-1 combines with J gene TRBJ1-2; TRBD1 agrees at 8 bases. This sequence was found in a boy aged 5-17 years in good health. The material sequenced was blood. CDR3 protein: CSVQDRVGYTF. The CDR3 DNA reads TGCAGCGTTCAGGACAGGGTTGGCTACACCTTC. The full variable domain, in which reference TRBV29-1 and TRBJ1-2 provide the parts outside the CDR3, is SAVISQKPSRDICQRGTSLTIQCQVDSQVTMMFWYRQQPGQSLTLIATANQGSEATYESGFVIDKFPISRPNLTFSTLTVSNMSPEDSSIYLCSVQDRVGYTFGSGTRLTVV.